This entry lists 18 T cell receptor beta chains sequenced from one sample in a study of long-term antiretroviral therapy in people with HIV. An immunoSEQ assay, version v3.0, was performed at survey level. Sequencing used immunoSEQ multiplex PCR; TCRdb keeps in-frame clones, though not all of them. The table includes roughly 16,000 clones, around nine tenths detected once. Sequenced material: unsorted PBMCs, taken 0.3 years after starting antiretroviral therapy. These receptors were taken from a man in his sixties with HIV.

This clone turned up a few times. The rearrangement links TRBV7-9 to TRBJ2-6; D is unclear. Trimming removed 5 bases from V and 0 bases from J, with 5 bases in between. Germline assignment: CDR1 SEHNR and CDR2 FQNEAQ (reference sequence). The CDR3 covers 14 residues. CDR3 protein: CASSPVSGANVLTF. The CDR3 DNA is TGTGCCAGCAGCCCTGTCTCTGGGGCCAACGTCCTGACTTTC.

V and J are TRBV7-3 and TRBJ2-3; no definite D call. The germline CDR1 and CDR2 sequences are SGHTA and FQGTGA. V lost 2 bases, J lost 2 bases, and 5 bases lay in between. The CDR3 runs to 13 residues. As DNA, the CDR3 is TGTGCCAGCAGCTTATCCCCCACAGATACGCAGTATTTT. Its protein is CASSLSPTDTQYF.

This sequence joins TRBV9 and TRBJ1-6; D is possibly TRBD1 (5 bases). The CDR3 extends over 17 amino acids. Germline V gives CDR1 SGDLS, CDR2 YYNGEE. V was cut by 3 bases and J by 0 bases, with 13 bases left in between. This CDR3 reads CASSEGIDRSYNSPLHF. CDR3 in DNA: TGTGCCAGCAGCGAGGGGATAGACCGCTCCTATAATTCACCCCTCCACTTT.

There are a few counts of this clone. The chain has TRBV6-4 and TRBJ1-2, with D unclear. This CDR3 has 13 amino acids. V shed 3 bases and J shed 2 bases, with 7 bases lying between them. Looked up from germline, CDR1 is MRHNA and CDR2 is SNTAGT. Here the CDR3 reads CASSEDGNYGYTF. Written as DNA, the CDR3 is TGTGCCAGCAGTGAGGACGGGAACTATGGCTACACCTTC.

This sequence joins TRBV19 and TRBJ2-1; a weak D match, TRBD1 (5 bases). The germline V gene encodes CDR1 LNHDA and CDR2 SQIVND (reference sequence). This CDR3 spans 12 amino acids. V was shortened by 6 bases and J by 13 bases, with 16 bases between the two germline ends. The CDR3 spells CASSVTGGVQFF. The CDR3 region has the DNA TGTGCCAGTAGCGTAACAGGCGGAGTCCAGTTCTTC. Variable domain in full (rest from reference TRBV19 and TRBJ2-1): DGGITQSPKYLFRKEGQNVTLSCEQNLNHDAMYWYRQDPGQGLRLIYYSQIVNDFQKGDIAEGYSVSREKKESFPLTVTSAQKNPTAFYLCASSVTGGVQFFGPGTRLTVL.

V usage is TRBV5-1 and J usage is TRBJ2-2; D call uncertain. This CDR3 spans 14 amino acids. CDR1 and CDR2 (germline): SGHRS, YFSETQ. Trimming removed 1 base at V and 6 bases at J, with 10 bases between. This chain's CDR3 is CASSLLREAGELFF. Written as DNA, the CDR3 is TGCGCCAGCAGCTTGTTAAGGGAAGCCGGGGAGCTGTTTTTT.

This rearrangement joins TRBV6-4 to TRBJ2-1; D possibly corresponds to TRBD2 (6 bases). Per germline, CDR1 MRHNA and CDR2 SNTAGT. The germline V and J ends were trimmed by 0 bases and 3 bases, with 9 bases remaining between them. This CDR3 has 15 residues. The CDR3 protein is CASSDSASDYNEQFF. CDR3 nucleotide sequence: TGTGCCAGCAGTGACTCAGCTAGCGACTACAATGAGCAGTTCTTC.

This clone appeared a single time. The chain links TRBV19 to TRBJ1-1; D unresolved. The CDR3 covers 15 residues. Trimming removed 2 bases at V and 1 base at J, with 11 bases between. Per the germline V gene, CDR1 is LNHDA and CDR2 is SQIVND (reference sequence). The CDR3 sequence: CASSISPEENTEAFF. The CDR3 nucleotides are TGTGCCAGTAGTATATCCCCGGAGGAGAACACTGAAGCTTTCTTT. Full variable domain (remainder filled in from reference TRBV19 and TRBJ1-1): DGGITQSPKYLFRKEGQNVTLSCEQNLNHDAMYWYRQDPGQGLRLIYYSQIVNDFQKGDIAEGYSVSREKKESFPLTVTSAQKNPTAFYLCASSISPEENTEAFFGQGTRLTVV.

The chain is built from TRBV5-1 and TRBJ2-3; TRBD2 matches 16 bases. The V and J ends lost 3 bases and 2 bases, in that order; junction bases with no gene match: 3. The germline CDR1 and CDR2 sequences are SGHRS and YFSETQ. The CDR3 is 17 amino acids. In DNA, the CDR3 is TGCGCCAGCAGCTCGGGACTAGCGGGGGGGTACACAGATACGCAGTATTTT. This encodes CASSSGLAGGYTDTQYF.

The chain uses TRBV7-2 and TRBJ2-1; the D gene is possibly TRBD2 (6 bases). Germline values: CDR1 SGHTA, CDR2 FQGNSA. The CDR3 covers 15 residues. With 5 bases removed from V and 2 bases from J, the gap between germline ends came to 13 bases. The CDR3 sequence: CASSRGAPAYNEQFF. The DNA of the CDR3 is TGTGCCAGCAGCCGCGGGGCCCCGGCCTACAATGAGCAGTTCTTC.

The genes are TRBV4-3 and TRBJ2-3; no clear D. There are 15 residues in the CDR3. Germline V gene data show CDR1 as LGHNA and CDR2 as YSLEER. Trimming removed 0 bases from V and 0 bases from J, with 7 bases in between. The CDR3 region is CASSQDPDSTDTQYF. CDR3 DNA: TGCGCCAGCAGCCAAGATCCAGACAGCACAGATACGCAGTATTTT.

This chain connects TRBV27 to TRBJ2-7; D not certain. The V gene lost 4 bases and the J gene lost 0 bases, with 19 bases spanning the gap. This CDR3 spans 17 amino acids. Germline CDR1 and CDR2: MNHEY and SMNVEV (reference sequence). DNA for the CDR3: TGTGCCAGCAGTTCACCAGGAAGACACTCGAGCTCCTACGAGCAGTACTTC. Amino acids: CASSSPGRHSSSYEQYF.

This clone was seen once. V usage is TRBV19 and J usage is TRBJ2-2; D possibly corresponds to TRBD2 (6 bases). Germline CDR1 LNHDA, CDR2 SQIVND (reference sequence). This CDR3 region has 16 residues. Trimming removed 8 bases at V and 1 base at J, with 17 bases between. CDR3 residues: CASSRGAGRNTGELFF. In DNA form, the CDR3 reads TGTGCCAGTTCCCGAGGTGCGGGGAGGAACACCGGGGAGCTGTTTTTT. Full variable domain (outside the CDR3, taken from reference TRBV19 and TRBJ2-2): DGGITQSPKYLFRKEGQNVTLSCEQNLNHDAMYWYRQDPGQGLRLIYYSQIVNDFQKGDIAEGYSVSREKKESFPLTVTSAQKNPTAFYLCASSRGAGRNTGELFFGEGSRLTVL.

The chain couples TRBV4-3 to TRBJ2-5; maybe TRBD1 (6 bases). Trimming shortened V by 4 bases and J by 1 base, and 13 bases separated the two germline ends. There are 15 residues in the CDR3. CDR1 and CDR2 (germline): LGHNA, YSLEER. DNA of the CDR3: TGCGCCAGCAGCCGTTATACAGGGATCCAAGAGACCCAGTACTTC. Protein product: CASSRYTGIQETQYF.

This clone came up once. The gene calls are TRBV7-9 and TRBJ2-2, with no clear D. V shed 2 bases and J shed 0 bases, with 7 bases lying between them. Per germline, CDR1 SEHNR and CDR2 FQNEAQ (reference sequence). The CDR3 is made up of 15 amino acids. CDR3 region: CASSLHTSNTGELFF. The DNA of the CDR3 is TGTGCCAGCAGCTTACACACGTCGAACACCGGGGAGCTGTTTTTT.

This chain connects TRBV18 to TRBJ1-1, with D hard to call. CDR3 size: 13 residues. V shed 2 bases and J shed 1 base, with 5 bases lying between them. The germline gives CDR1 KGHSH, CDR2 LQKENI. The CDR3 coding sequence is TGTGCCAGCTCACCAGCGGGGAACACTGAAGCTTTCTTT. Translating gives CASSPAGNTEAFF.

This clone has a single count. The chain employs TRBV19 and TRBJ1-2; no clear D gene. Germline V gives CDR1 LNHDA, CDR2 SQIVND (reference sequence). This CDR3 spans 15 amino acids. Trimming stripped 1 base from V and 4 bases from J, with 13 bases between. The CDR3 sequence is CASSIGADSGYGYTF. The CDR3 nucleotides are TGTGCCAGTAGTATAGGGGCAGACTCGGGCTATGGCTACACCTTC.

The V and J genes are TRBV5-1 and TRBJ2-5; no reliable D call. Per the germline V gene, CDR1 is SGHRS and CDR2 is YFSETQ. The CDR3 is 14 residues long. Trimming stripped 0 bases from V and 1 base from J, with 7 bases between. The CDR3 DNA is TGCGCCAGCAGCTTGGTCCCCCCCCAAGAGACCCAGTACTTC. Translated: CASSLVPPQETQYF.